This note documents a single T cell receptor (beta chain) sequence. The CDR3 is 14 amino acids. With 5 bases clipped from V and 6 bases from J, the junction kept 4 bases outside the gene matches. Germline lookup yields CDR1 LNHNV and CDR2 YYDKDF (reference sequence). This entry is derived from a study of blood T cell repertoires in COVID-19. Study as a whole: Spain, Italy and the United States supplied samples that represented acute and convalescent COVID-19.

Sequencing used immunoSEQ multiplex PCR; TCRdb keeps in-frame clones, though not all of them. Among roughly 63,000 clones listed, over 75% were seen once. Material for sequencing was peripheral blood. The rearrangement uses TRBV15 and TRBJ1-5; 10 bases agree with TRBD1. This TCR was recovered from a man between 45 and 60 years old with acute or convalescent COVID-19. The CDR3 loop reads CATSRDRGVQPQHF. The CDR3 bases are TGTGCCACCAGCCGGGACAGGGGCGTTCAGCCCCAGCATTTT.